Listed below are T cell receptor beta chains from one sample, sequenced in a study of molecular identifiers for immune sequencing clone quantification. TCRdb re-called the PCR reads with MiXCR, one entry per CDR3 protein. Here the sample spans 40,000 or so distinct CDR3 sequences, 15% to 20% being singletons. Material: naive CD8+ T cells from blood, with Jurkat cell RNA spiked in. All receptors derive from a human donor in good health. Some libraries in this study had Jurkat cell RNA spiked in. CDR3s leave out the opening cysteine and the closing phenylalanine or tryptophan. Fields, in order: V gene, J gene, CDR3 protein.

>TRBV7-9|TRBJ2-3
ASETLASTDTQY
>TRBV30|TRBJ1-1
AWSIGRGLLNTEAF
>TRBV21-1|TRBJ2-7
ASSSRDRVHEQY
>TRBV9|TRBJ2-3
ASSVSVRATDTQY
>TRBV7-8|TRBJ2-2
ASSLVAGGPQELF
>TRBV4-1|TRBJ2-7
ASSGGGYEQY
>TRBV4-2|TRBJ2-1
ASSQEPGLAGGIGNEQF
>TRBV27|TRBJ2-2
ASSLNRAGENTGELF
>TRBV7-9|TRBJ1-1
ASSLPPVRGQGTMNTEAF
>TRBV10-3|TRBJ1-5
AISESAAGYSNQPQH
>TRBV12-3/TRBV12-4|TRBJ1-2
ASRAGGASLYGYT
>TRBV13|TRBJ1-1
ASSSTGASREAF
>TRBV4-3|TRBJ2-3
ASSQTTGFSTDTQY
>TRBV27|TRBJ2-2
ASSFLAGGQDTGELF
>TRBV6-2/TRBV6-3|TRBJ1-1
ASSFTAANTEAF
>TRBV2|TRBJ2-5
ANSWDAETQY
>TRBV4-2|TRBJ2-7
ASSQDWGGYEQY
>TRBV2|TRBJ2-5
ASKQNGLAEYQETQY
>TRBV7-9|TRBJ2-3
ASSLPYIDTQY
>TRBV20-1|TRBJ1-1
SARDHYGNEAF
>TRBV30|TRBJ2-3
AWSSAGATDTQY
>TRBV7-9|TRBJ2-7
ASSPAQDTYEQY
>TRBV20-1|TRBJ2-3
SAIAGTSTDTQY
>TRBV19|TRBJ1-5
ATQGLDRLYQPQH
>TRBV6-2/TRBV6-3|TRBJ1-5
ASTGFDQPRH
>TRBV19|TRBJ1-5
ASGSGGRSNQPQH
>TRBV29-1|TRBJ1-2
SVGTEADYGYT
>TRBV6-2/TRBV6-3|TRBJ1-1
ASLLGPTPTEAF
>TRBV11-2|TRBJ2-6
ASSRDSSGANVLT
>TRBV7-9|TRBJ2-7
ASSSGLAGDYEQY
>TRBV4-3|TRBJ2-7
ASSQGRDRGYEQY
>TRBV9|TRBJ2-3
ASSVADGVLGTDTQY
>TRBV28|TRBJ2-3
ASSHYPPVFAGGSTDTQY
>TRBV6-5|TRBJ2-7
ASSYSLGNYEQY
>TRBV11-2|TRBJ1-3
ASSLQGLSGNTIY